This TCR beta chain was captured by sequencing in a study of T-cell memory formation after mild COVID-19. Study-level results: Largely, contracting CD4+ clones fell within CM and EM, and contracting CD8+ clones within EMRA.

TCRdb recomputed calls from the 5' RACE reads with MiXCR, one row per CDR3 protein. This table has roughly 190,000 distinct CDR3 sequences, about 10% appearing once. CDR3 length: 13 amino acids. In germline, CDR1 is SGDLS, CDR2 YYNGEE. The V end lost 4 bases, the J end lost 4 bases, and 11 bases lay between the germline ends. In the case of this clonotype: Its target is not known. This may stem from a read error, because a much larger clone lies one nucleotide away.

This clonotype was obtained from a man younger than 30 who had mild COVID-19 (a few samples of this study predate the infection). Cell type and time point are not known. The chain joins TRBV9 to TRBJ1-1; D is perhaps TRBD1 (6 bases). Sequencing was done on a sample of PBMCs or a T cell subset sorted from them (not recorded which). CDR3 residues: CASSKGGGTEAFF. The DNA of the CDR3 is TGTGCCAGCAGCAAAGGGGGGGGCACTGAAGCTTTCTTT.